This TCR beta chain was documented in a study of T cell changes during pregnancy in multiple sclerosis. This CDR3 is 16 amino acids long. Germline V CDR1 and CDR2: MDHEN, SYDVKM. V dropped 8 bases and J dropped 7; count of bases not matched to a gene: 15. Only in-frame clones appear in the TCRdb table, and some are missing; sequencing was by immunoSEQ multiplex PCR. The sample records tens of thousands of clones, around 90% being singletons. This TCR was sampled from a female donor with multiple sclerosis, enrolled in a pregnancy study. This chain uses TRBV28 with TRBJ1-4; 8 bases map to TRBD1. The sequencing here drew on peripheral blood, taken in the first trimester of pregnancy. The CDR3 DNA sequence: TGTGCCAGCCAGGGCCTTTGGGGGACAGGCACTGAAAAACTGTTTTTT. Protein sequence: CASQGLWGTGTEKLFF.